Shown below are 9 T cell receptor beta chains from a single sample sequenced in a study of blood T cell repertoires in COVID-19. Data came from immunoSEQ multiplex PCR; TCRdb stores just in-frame clones and leaves some out. The sample records 40,000 or so clones, approximately 90% being singletons. The source material was peripheral blood. The receptors shown here come from a middle-aged man with active COVID-19.

As concerns this clone: Additional DNA sequences in this sample encode the identical CDR3. V is TRBV5-1 and J is TRBJ1-5; D uncertain. V was trimmed by 0 bases and J by 0 bases, leaving 7 bases between them. The CDR3 sequence is 15 residues long. The germline V gene encodes CDR1 SGHRS and CDR2 YFSETQ. The CDR3 nucleotides are TGCGCCAGCAGCTTGGGAGGTTATAGCAATCAGCCCCAGCATTTT. Translation gives CASSLGGYSNQPQHF.

This chain uses TRBV12-3 or TRBV12-4 with TRBJ1-5; weak D call: TRBD1 (5 bases). V shed 3 bases and J shed 4 bases, with 7 bases lying between them. The CDR3 spans 13 residues. CDR3 protein: CASSFRENQPQHF. The CDR3 nucleotides read TGTGCCAGCAGTTTCAGGGAAAATCAGCCCCAGCATTTT.

The DNA for the CDR3 is TGTGCCAGCAGTCCACAGAGCGATACGCAGTATTTT. This translates into CASSPQSDTQYF. This chain links TRBV12-3 or TRBV12-4 with TRBJ2-3; D is ambiguous. Trimming left V 5 bases short and J 6 bases short, with 9 bases between. The CDR3 covers 12 residues.

The V call is TRBV7-6, the J call TRBJ2-1, with 8 bases that match TRBD2. Germline trimming cut 3 bases from V and 3 bases from J; bases unmatched to any gene: 10. The CDR3 is 17 residues long. Germline loops: CDR1 SGHVS, CDR2 FNYEAQ. The chain's CDR3 is CASSFPVSSGDYNEQFF. The CDR3, as DNA: TGTGCCAGCAGCTTTCCCGTTAGTAGCGGGGACTACAATGAGCAGTTCTTC.

This clone is a singleton in its sample. V gene TRBV18 combines with J gene TRBJ1-2; possible D gene TRBD1, 5 bases. Germline V gives CDR1 KGHSH, CDR2 LQKENI. CDR3 size: 14 residues. Trimming took off 3 bases at V and 3 bases at J, with 11 bases between the two ends. Written as DNA, the CDR3 is TGTGCCAGCTCACCCACAGGTCGGGACTATGGCTACACCTTC. This translates into CASSPTGRDYGYTF.

The rearrangement uses TRBV9 and TRBJ1-6; 7 nucleotides line up with TRBD1. The CDR3 is 14 residues long. The J segment lost 9 bases and the V segment lost 3 bases, leaving 6 bases of the junction unmatched. In germline, CDR1 is SGDLS, CDR2 YYNGEE. CDR3 sequence: CASSALTGASPLHF. The CDR3 bases are TGTGCCAGCAGCGCCCTAACAGGGGCTTCACCCCTCCACTTT.

The chain carries TRBV11-1 and TRBJ1-6, with a tentative D call TRBD1 (5 bases). Germline assignment: CDR1 SGHAT and CDR2 FQDESV (reference sequence). The CDR3 is made up of 13 amino acids. V lost 2 bases and J lost 7, with 6 bases in between. The CDR3: CASSLRGNSPLHF. CDR3 in DNA: TGTGCCAGCAGCTTAAGGGGCAATTCACCCCTCCACTTT.

V usage is TRBV7-8 and J usage is TRBJ1-1; the D gene is possibly TRBD1 (6 bases). CDR1 SGHVS and CDR2 FQNEAQ come from the germline V gene. There are 13 residues in the CDR3. V lost 3 bases and J 6 bases, leaving 11 bases between the germline ends. The CDR3 DNA follows: TGTGCCAGCAGCTTGAATGGACAGCCTGAAGCTTTCTTT. Encoded protein: CASSLNGQPEAFF.

This clone was observed a few times. This chain uses TRBV6-2 or TRBV6-3 with TRBJ2-2, with D unclear. Germline lookup yields CDR1 MNHEY and CDR2 SVGEGT. Between the trimmed V and J ends, which lost 2 bases and 4 bases, there was a span of 11 bases. The length of the CDR3 is 15 residues. The CDR3 sequence: CASSYRDKSTGELFF. In DNA form, the CDR3 reads TGTGCCAGCAGTTACCGTGACAAGAGCACCGGGGAGCTGTTTTTT.